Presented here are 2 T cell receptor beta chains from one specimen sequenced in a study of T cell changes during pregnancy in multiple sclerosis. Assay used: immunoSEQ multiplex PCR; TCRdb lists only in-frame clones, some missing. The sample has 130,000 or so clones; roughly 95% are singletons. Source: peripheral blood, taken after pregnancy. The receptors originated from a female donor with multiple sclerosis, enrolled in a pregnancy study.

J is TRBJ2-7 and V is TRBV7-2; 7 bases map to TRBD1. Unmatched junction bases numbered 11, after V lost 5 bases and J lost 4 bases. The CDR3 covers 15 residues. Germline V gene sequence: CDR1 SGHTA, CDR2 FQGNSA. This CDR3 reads CASSQTTGQQYEQYF. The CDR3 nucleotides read TGTGCCAGCAGCCAAACGACGGGACAGCAATACGAGCAGTACTTC.

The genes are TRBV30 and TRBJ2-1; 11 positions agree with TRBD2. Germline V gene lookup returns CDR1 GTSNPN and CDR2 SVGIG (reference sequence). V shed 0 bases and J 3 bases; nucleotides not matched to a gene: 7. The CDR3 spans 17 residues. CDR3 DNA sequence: TGTGCCTGGAGTGTACGACATAGCGGGAGGGACTACAATGAGCAGTTCTTC. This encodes CAWSVRHSGRDYNEQFF. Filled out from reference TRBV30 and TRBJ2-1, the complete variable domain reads SQTIHQWPATLVQPVGSPLSLECTVEGTSNPNLYWYRQAAGRGLQLLFYSVGIGQISSEVPQNLSASRPQDRQFILSSKKLLLSDSGFYLCAWSVRHSGRDYNEQFFGPGTRLTVL.